Listed below are T cell receptor beta chains from one sample, sequenced in a study of T cell responses to AZD1222 COVID-19 vaccine. Measured with immunoSEQ multiplex PCR; TCRdb has only the in-frame clones, and not every one. Among under 95,000 clones listed, approximately 88% were seen once. The sequenced sample was peripheral blood, obtained 28 days after the second AZD1222 dose. The source of these receptors is an adult who received the AZD1222 COVID-19 vaccine. The CDR3 runs from the conserved cysteine through the conserved F or W. D genes are given only for firm matches. Some rows have no size entry. The others give once, few or many, or a class for an expanded clone.

>-|TRBJ1-4|TRBV5-1|-
CASRSWGRDEKLFF
TGCGCCAGCAGAAGCTGGGGGCGGGATGAAAAACTGTTTTTT
>TRBD1|TRBJ1-1|TRBV5-4|-
CASSLAGGLTEAFF
TGTGCCAGCAGCTTGGCAGGGGGCTTAACTGAAGCTTTCTTT
>-|TRBJ1-4|TRBV28|few
CASSATGFSNEKLFF
TGTGCCAGCAGCGCCACAGGGTTCTCAAATGAAAAACTGTTTTTT
>-|TRBJ2-7|TRBV6-5|-
CASSTGTRTYEQYF
TGTGCCAGCAGTACCGGGACACGGACCTACGAGCAGTACTTC
>-|TRBJ1-2|TRBV6-5|-
CASRPGLLYGYTF
TGTGCCAGCAGGCCAGGGCTTCTGTATGGCTACACCTTC
>TRBD1|TRBJ2-7|TRBV7-2|-
CASSLPRGRGEQYF
TGTGCCAGCAGCTTACCCAGGGGGCGCGGAGAGCAGTACTTC
>TRBD1|TRBJ1-4|TRBV6-6|-
CASRSPGQATNEKLFF
TGTGCCAGCAGGTCCCCGGGACAGGCAACTAATGAAAAACTGTTTTTT
>-|TRBJ1-6|TRBV4-1|-
CASSQDGQNSPLHF
TGCGCCAGCAGCCAAGACGGACAGAACTCACCCCTCCACTTT
>TRBD1|TRBJ2-3|TRBV29-1|few
CSGGQGESTDTQYF
TGCAGCGGCGGACAGGGGGAAAGCACAGATACGCAGTATTTT
>-|TRBJ2-7|TRBV5-1|-
CASSLELGEQYF
TGCGCCAGCAGCTTGGAGCTGGGCGAGCAGTACTTC
>TRBD2|TRBJ2-7|TRBV23-1|-
CASSQAGTSGTYEQYF
TGCGCCAGCAGTCAAGCCGGGACTAGCGGAACCTACGAGCAGTACTTC
>-|TRBJ2-7|TRBV19|-
CASSRTVSYEQYF
TGTGCCAGTAGTAGGACAGTGTCCTACGAGCAGTACTTC
>TRBD1|TRBJ2-7|TRBV11-3|-
CASSLGDSSYEQYF
TGTGCCAGCAGCTTAGGGGACAGCTCCTACGAGCAGTACTTC
>-|TRBJ1-3|TRBV7-8|-
CASSLWDGSGNTIYF
TGTGCCAGCAGCTTATGGGATGGGTCCGGAAACACCATATATTTT
>TRBD1|TRBJ2-7|TRBV5-1|-
CASSRDRPYEQYF
TGCGCCAGCAGCAGGGACAGACCCTACGAGCAGTACTTC
>TRBD2|TRBJ2-7|TRBV28|-
CASSSGSYEQYF
TGTGCCAGTTCTAGCGGCTCCTACGAGCAGTACTTC
>TRBD1|TRBJ1-1|TRBV10-3|once
CATGQGMNTEAFF
TGTGCCACCGGACAGGGTATGAACACTGAAGCTTTCTTT
>TRBD1|TRBJ1-5|TRBV6-1|-
CASSERADRVDQPQHF
TGTGCCAGCAGTGAAAGAGCTGACAGGGTGGATCAGCCCCAGCATTTT
>TRBD2|TRBJ2-1|TRBV4-3|-
CASSLILAGEQFF
TGCGCCAGCAGCCTCATACTAGCGGGTGAGCAGTTCTTC
>-|TRBJ2-2|TRBV5-1|-
CASSFGQNTGELFF
TGCGCCAGCAGCTTTGGACAGAACACCGGGGAGCTGTTTTTT
>-|TRBJ1-5|TRBV2|-
CASRGRGRSGNQPQHF
TGTGCATCACGCGGAAGGGGACGGAGTGGCAATCAGCCCCAGCATTTT
>-|TRBJ2-7|TRBV29-1|-
CSVGRPGISHEQYF
TGCAGCGTTGGTAGGCCAGGGATTTCCCACGAGCAGTACTTC
>TRBD1|TRBJ2-7|TRBV12-3/TRBV12-4|-
CASSLGTGTEQYF
TGTGCCAGCAGTCTAGGGACAGGGACCGAGCAGTACTTC
>-|TRBJ2-7|TRBV18|-
CASSPSADSYEQYF
TGTGCCAGCTCACCGAGCGCGGACTCCTACGAGCAGTACTTC
>-|TRBJ2-2|TRBV3-1/TRBV3-2|-
CASSHQQGYSGELFF
TGTGCCAGCAGCCATCAACAGGGTTATTCCGGGGAGCTGTTTTTT
>-|TRBJ1-2|TRBV2|-
CASTRGEGSDYGYTF
TGTGCCAGCACCCGAGGGGAGGGAAGTGACTATGGCTACACCTTC
>TRBD1|TRBJ1-1|TRBV27|-
CATYSMSRGRIAFF
TGTGCCACCTATAGTATGTCGAGGGGGCGTATAGCTTTCTTT
>TRBD1|TRBJ1-1|TRBV7-2|-
CASSLPGGVTEAFF
TGTGCCAGCAGCTTACCAGGGGGCGTCACTGAAGCTTTCTTT
>-|TRBJ2-1|TRBV10-2|once
CASSSSFNEQFF
TGCGCCAGCAGCTCTAGTTTCAATGAGCAGTTCTTC
>-|TRBJ2-7|TRBV13|once
CASSSLDAYEQYF
TGTGCCAGCAGCTCGTTAGATGCCTACGAGCAGTACTTC
>TRBD2|TRBJ2-1|TRBV12-5|-
CASGPGLAGSSYNEQFF
TGTGCTAGTGGACCCGGACTAGCGGGGTCCTCCTACAATGAGCAGTTCTTC
>-|TRBJ2-2|TRBV9|-
CASSVGEDGELFF
TGTGCCAGCAGCGTAGGAGAGGATGGGGAGCTGTTTTTT
>TRBD1|TRBJ2-1|TRBV10-3|-
CAINRGERLYNEQFF
TGTGCCATAAACAGGGGGGAGCGGCTCTACAATGAGCAGTTCTTC
>-|TRBJ2-7|TRBV7-2|-
CASSLGAYEQYF
TGTGCCAGCAGCTTAGGGGCGTACGAGCAGTACTTC
>TRBD1|TRBJ1-2|TRBV19|-
CASSNPGTGVGYTF
TGTGCCAGTAGCAATCCTGGGACAGGGGTCGGCTACACCTTC
>-|TRBJ1-2|TRBV12-3/TRBV12-4|once
CALGFNYGYTF
TGTGCCCTGGGGTTTAACTATGGCTACACCTTC
>TRBD1|TRBJ2-3|TRBV5-1|-
CASSLGQAVDTQYF
TGCGCCAGCAGCCTCGGACAGGCAGTTGATACGCAGTATTTT
>-|TRBJ2-1|TRBV7-2|few
CASSRSPDRLF
TGTGCCAGCAGCCGTAGCCCGGACCGGCTCTTC
>-|TRBJ2-7|TRBV27|-
CASSLSPVVEQYF
TGTGCCAGCAGTTTATCCCCGGTGGTCGAGCAGTACTTC
>-|TRBJ2-7|TRBV5-6|few
CASSLARRNSYEQYF
TGTGCCAGCAGCTTGGCCAGGCGGAACTCCTACGAGCAGTACTTC
>TRBD2|TRBJ2-1|TRBV6-5|-
CASSYSSGLATNEQFF
TGTGCCAGCAGTTACTCGAGCGGACTAGCCACCAATGAGCAGTTCTTC
>-|TRBJ2-1|TRBV4-3|few
CASSLSQGYEQFF
TGCGCCAGCAGCCTTTCACAGGGTTATGAGCAGTTCTTC
>-|TRBJ1-5|TRBV7-2|-
CASSLEVYSNQPQHF
TGTGCCAGCAGCTTAGAGGTATATAGCAATCAGCCCCAGCATTTT
>-|TRBJ1-1|TRBV12-5|-
CASGLQGGTEAFF
TGTGCTAGTGGTTTGCAGGGCGGCACTGAAGCTTTCTTT
>TRBD1|TRBJ1-1|TRBV5-1|once
CASTTGTVNTEAFF
TGCGCCAGCACAACCGGGACAGTGAACACTGAAGCTTTCTTT
>-|TRBJ1-6|TRBV7-9|-
CASSLRGVNSPLHF
TGTGCCAGCAGCTTGAGGGGGGTTAATTCACCCCTCCACTTT
>-|TRBJ1-1|TRBV29-1|-
CSVGQPNTEAFF
TGCAGCGTTGGACAGCCGAACACTGAAGCTTTCTTT
>TRBD2|TRBJ2-7|TRBV18|-
CASSPLPGGGTYEQYF
TGTGCCAGCTCACCTCTTCCCGGGGGGGGGACCTACGAGCAGTACTTC
>-|TRBJ2-1|TRBV4-1|-
CASSTLDTNNEQFF
TGCGCCAGCAGCACACTGGACACTAACAATGAGCAGTTCTTC
>TRBD1|TRBJ2-7|TRBV7-2|-
CASSPGTGPTYEQYF
TGTGCCAGCAGCCCAGGGACAGGCCCGACCTACGAGCAGTACTTC
>-|TRBJ2-2|TRBV9|few
CASSVAGQGTGELFF
TGTGCCAGCAGCGTGGCGGGTCAGGGAACCGGGGAGCTGTTTTTT
>-|TRBJ1-5|TRBV7-2|-
CASSFRQNQPQHF
TGTGCCAGCAGCTTCCGACAGAATCAGCCCCAGCATTTT
>-|TRBJ2-5|TRBV5-4|-
CASSTGTTQETQYF
TGTGCCAGCAGCACCGGGACCACACAAGAGACCCAGTACTTC
>TRBD1|TRBJ1-1|TRBV28|few
CASSLRGRGNTEAFF
TGTGCCAGCAGTCTGAGGGGGCGCGGAAACACTGAAGCTTTCTTT
>TRBD1|TRBJ2-7|TRBV5-4|-
CASSPGGTGDYEQYF
TGTGCCAGCAGCCCTGGGGGGACAGGGGACTACGAGCAGTACTTC